This T cell receptor (beta chain) was identified in a study of blood T cell repertoires in COVID-19. Produced via immunoSEQ multiplex PCR; TCRdb's table is partial and in-frame only. The top ten clones hold roughly 1.2% of a sample with about 400,000 clones, around 92% of them seen once. This clonotype was sampled from a man in his forties with acute or convalescent COVID-19. The sample taken for sequencing was peripheral blood.

The CDR3 is CASSSNSSPKPGELFF. Here the CDR3 DNA reads TGTGCCAGCAGTTCCAACTCTAGCCCCAAGCCCGGGGAGCTGTTTTTT. The chain carries TRBV6-7 and TRBJ2-2; D is possibly TRBD2 (5 bases). TRBV6-7 falls under the ORF class, with uncertain function. V shed 4 bases and J shed 6 bases, with 18 bases lying between them. The CDR3 sequence is 16 residues long.